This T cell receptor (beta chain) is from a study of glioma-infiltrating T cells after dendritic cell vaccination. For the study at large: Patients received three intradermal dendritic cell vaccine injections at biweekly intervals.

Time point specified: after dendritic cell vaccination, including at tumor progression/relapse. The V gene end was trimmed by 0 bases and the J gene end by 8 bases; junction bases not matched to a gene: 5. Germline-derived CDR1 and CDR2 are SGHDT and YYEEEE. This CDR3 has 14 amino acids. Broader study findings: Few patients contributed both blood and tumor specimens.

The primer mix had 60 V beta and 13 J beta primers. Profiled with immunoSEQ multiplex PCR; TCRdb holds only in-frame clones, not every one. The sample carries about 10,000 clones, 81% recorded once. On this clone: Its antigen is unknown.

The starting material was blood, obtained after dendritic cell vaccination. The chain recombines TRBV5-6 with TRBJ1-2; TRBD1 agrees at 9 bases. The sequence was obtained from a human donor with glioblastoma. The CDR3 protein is CASSLAGQGLGYTF. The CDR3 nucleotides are TGTGCCAGCAGCTTGGCGGGACAGGGATTGGGCTACACCTTC.